This T cell receptor beta chain was captured in a study of tumor and adjacent non-tumor tissue in lung cancer (dated by TCRdb to 2017 to 2018). About the investigation overall: Patients with adenocarcinoma (12), squamous cell carcinoma (2) and small cell lung cancer (1) were included in the cohort. Ages among the approximately 15 patients ranged from about 31 to 80 years, there were approximately 10 men and 5 women, and disease was at TNM stage I to III. A total of roughly 130,000,000 productive TCRbeta reads were generated by sequencing, corresponding to an average of roughly 4.1 million reads per sample. Using bulk TCRbeta repertoires from 15 lung cancer patients, the study set lung tumor tissue side by side with matched distant non-tumor lung tissue. For each patient, one tumor sample and one normal lung sample were taken, giving approximately 29 paired specimens that underwent TCRbeta CDR3 sequencing.

To prepare the library, multiplex PCR was applied. These reads were obtained on an Illumina HiSeq 2500. Following protocols modified from ARM-PCR, the researchers constructed TCRbeta libraries through three rounds of nested PCR with primers (Table S4). Before sequencing, PCR products of 200-500 bp were excised from the gel and purified with the QIAquick gel extraction kit. The paper's processing steps were these. Trimmomatic was used to clean the reads, FLASH was used to merge the reads into complete CDR3 sequences, and MiTCR was used to assign the reads to V(D)J germline segments. Clonal diversity was computed as the inverse Simpson's index with VDJtools. In-frame sequences lacking a premature stop codon were counted as productive reads. TCRdb redid the processing of the public reads, applying fastp at Q25 and MiXCR, and retained in-frame beta chains. Entries that share a CDR3 protein sequence are merged under the most common genes and DNA. Clone size and V and J calls follow TCRdb, not the original study. Here the sample has tens of thousands of distinct CDR3 sequences; 55% to 70% occur a single time. In total, the top ten clones hold 20% to 25% of the sample.

The CDR3 numbers 13 residues from cysteine through phenylalanine. The entry retains the CDR3 DNA only, 39 bases that are in frame from base 1. V loses 8 bases at its end and J loses 5 bases; junction bases beyond the gene matches: 7. The germline V gene (reference sequence) provides CDR1 MNHNY and CDR2 SVGAGI. Here is what the overall study found, with its caveats: Peripheral blood was not sequenced, so blood TCRbeta repertoires were not examined in the lung cancer patients of the study. Tumor tissue showed significantly higher TCR diversity (inverse Simpson) than normal lung tissue, at 431.37 vs 166.20 (P = 0.0075, Mann-Whitney U test). The cohort had only about 16 patients, and the authors noted that larger samples and more detailed clinical data are needed. TCR diversity was significantly higher in younger patients, and higher tumor TCR diversity was associated with shorter overall and disease-free survival. Neither the sequencing platform nor unique molecular identifiers are named or mentioned anywhere in the methods. In normal lung, the top 100 clones accounted for a significantly larger cumulative share of the repertoire than in tumor tissue.

Bulk unsorted tissue served as the source for RNA extraction, and RNA quality was assessed using a NanoDrop ND-1000 and an Agilent 2100. All donors had newly diagnosed lung cancer, had not received prior chemotherapy, and were admitted for thoracic surgery in China between August and November 2014. Anyone who had undergone radiotherapy or chemotherapy before, or who had another cancer at the same time, was left out of the study. Pieces of surgical tissue measuring roughly 1-2.1 cm3 were kept in RNAlater solution and stored at -80 degrees C until use. This clonotype showed up just once. Its antigen has not been determined. Qualities for individual bases were not recorded, and no much larger clone is one base off. A single read makes a weak case.

The sequenced sample was lung tumor tissue. The TCR was taken from a man aged 50 or older with non-small cell lung cancer. This chain is built from TRBV6-6 and TRBJ1-1; TRBD1 agrees with 8 junctional bases. The CDR3 is CASLQGVRTEAFF. The nucleotide sequence is TGTGCCAGCCTACAGGGGGTGAGGACTGAAGCTTTCTTT.